A selection of T cell receptor beta chains follows, all from one sample in a study of T cell repertoires in cytomegalovirus infection. MiXCR was run by TCRdb on the reads, yielding one entry per CDR3 protein. The data show 250,000 or so distinct CDR3 sequences, about 18% seen once. The sequenced material came from CD8+ T cells from PBMCs. The origin of the receptors is a human donor in good health (CMV status not recorded). Some clones in this sample may be carry-over from other donors' samples. The CDR3 runs from the conserved cysteine through the conserved F or W. The order of the fields is CDR3 protein, CDR3 DNA, clone size, J gene, V gene, D gene. The D gene is left open where the match is weak. Only part of the rows carry a size: once, few, many, or a class if the clone is expanded.

CDR3aa: CASSPQGRHRDVLTF; CDR3nt: TGTGCCAGCTCACCACAGGGAAGGCATCGGGACGTCCTGACTTTC; abundance: .; j_gene: TRBJ2-6; v_gene: TRBV18; d_gene: .
CDR3aa: CASSQSLAGAGELFF; CDR3nt: TGCGCCAGCAGCCAATCCCTAGCGGGGGCCGGGGAGCTGTTTTTT; abundance: few; j_gene: TRBJ2-2; v_gene: TRBV4-1; d_gene: TRBD2
CDR3aa: CASSLRPGHLEAFF; CDR3nt: TGTGCCAGCAGCCTAAGGCCGGGACACCTTGAAGCTTTCTTT; abundance: .; j_gene: TRBJ1-1; v_gene: TRBV14; d_gene: .
CDR3aa: CSARGTGMDF; CDR3nt: TGCAGTGCTAGAGGAACGGGGATGGATTTT; abundance: .; j_gene: TRBJ2-3; v_gene: TRBV20-1; d_gene: .
CDR3aa: CASSYSPDSFSYEQYF; CDR3nt: TGTGCCAGCAGTTACTCGCCGGACAGCTTCTCCTACGAGCAGTACTTC; abundance: .; j_gene: TRBJ2-7; v_gene: TRBV6-5; d_gene: .
CDR3aa: CASSYSGGTGTHYGYTF; CDR3nt: TGTGCCAGCAGTTACTCGGGGGGGACAGGGACCCACTATGGCTACACCTTC; abundance: .; j_gene: TRBJ1-2; v_gene: TRBV6-6; d_gene: TRBD1
CDR3aa: CASSLEIGNTGELFF; CDR3nt: TGTGCCAGCAGCCTCGAGATAGGGAACACCGGGGAGCTGTTTTTT; abundance: many; j_gene: TRBJ2-2; v_gene: TRBV7-6; d_gene: .
CDR3aa: CASSQGGSATEAFF; CDR3nt: TGCGCCAGCAGTCAAGGGGGGAGTGCCACTGAAGCTTTCTTT; abundance: .; j_gene: TRBJ1-1; v_gene: TRBV4-1; d_gene: .
CDR3aa: CASGRSTGTYNSPLHF; CDR3nt: TGTGCTAGTGGTCGCAGCACCGGGACCTATAATTCACCCCTCCACTTT; abundance: many; j_gene: TRBJ1-6; v_gene: TRBV12-5; d_gene: .
CDR3aa: CASSYVSGTRAEAFF; CDR3nt: TGTGCCAGCAGTTACGTGAGTGGGACTCGGGCTGAAGCTTTCTTT; abundance: .; j_gene: TRBJ1-1; v_gene: TRBV6-2/TRBV6-3; d_gene: .
CDR3aa: CASRPGQGSIYEQYF; CDR3nt: TGTGCCAGCAGGCCGGGACAGGGGAGTATCTACGAGCAGTACTTC; abundance: .; j_gene: TRBJ2-7; v_gene: TRBV6-2/TRBV6-3; d_gene: TRBD1
CDR3aa: CASSFSGGLHEQFF; CDR3nt: TGTGCCAGCAGCTTTAGCGGGGGATTACATGAGCAGTTCTTC; abundance: many; j_gene: TRBJ2-1; v_gene: TRBV7-2; d_gene: TRBD2
CDR3aa: CSAKDLGTPGRPYEQYF; CDR3nt: TGCAGTGCTAAGGACCTCGGGACGCCCGGGAGGCCCTACGAGCAGTACTTC; abundance: few; j_gene: TRBJ2-7; v_gene: TRBV20-1; d_gene: TRBD2
CDR3aa: CASSLHDRVDQPQHF; CDR3nt: TGTGCCAGCAGCTTACACGACAGGGTAGATCAGCCCCAGCATTTT; abundance: many; j_gene: TRBJ1-5; v_gene: TRBV7-2; d_gene: TRBD1
CDR3aa: CSAREQGVRSPLHF; CDR3nt: TGCAGTGCTAGAGAACAGGGGGTACGTTCACCCCTCCACTTT; abundance: .; j_gene: TRBJ1-6; v_gene: TRBV20-1; d_gene: TRBD1
CDR3aa: CSVTPEGGGYEQYF; CDR3nt: TGCAGCGTAACCCCCGAAGGCGGGGGATACGAGCAGTACTTC; abundance: few; j_gene: TRBJ2-7; v_gene: TRBV29-1; d_gene: TRBD2
CDR3aa: CASSGTGGSDEQYF; CDR3nt: TGTGCCAGCTCCGGGACAGGGGGTTCTGACGAGCAGTACTTC; abundance: many; j_gene: TRBJ2-7; v_gene: TRBV18; d_gene: TRBD1
CDR3aa: CSDGTGSRGSNYGYTF; CDR3nt: TGCAGCGACGGAACCGGTAGCAGGGGGTCCAACTATGGCTACACCTTC; abundance: .; j_gene: TRBJ1-2; v_gene: TRBV29-1; d_gene: TRBD1
CDR3aa: CASNGQTSGESYEQYF; CDR3nt: TGTGCCAGCAATGGACAGACTAGCGGGGAATCCTACGAGCAGTACTTC; abundance: .; j_gene: TRBJ2-7; v_gene: TRBV2; d_gene: TRBD2
CDR3aa: CAISESVQLNEKLFF; CDR3nt: TGTGCCATCAGTGAGTCGGTACAGCTGAATGAAAAACTGTTTTTT; abundance: many; j_gene: TRBJ1-4; v_gene: TRBV10-3; d_gene: .
CDR3aa: CASSFRSSYEQYF; CDR3nt: TGTGCCAGCAGTTTCCGGAGCTCCTACGAGCAGTACTTC; abundance: many; j_gene: TRBJ2-7; v_gene: TRBV7-9; d_gene: .
CDR3aa: CASSEGTRAKDEQYF; CDR3nt: TGTGCCAGCAGTGAGGGGACGCGGGCAAAGGACGAGCAGTACTTC; abundance: once; j_gene: TRBJ2-7; v_gene: TRBV2; d_gene: .
CDR3aa: CASSFDRDPYF; CDR3nt: TGTGCCAGCAGTTTCGACAGGGATCCTTACTTC; abundance: .; j_gene: TRBJ2-7; v_gene: TRBV12-3/TRBV12-4; d_gene: TRBD1
CDR3aa: CASSDYGRRTSYEQYF; CDR3nt: TGTGCCAGCAGTGACTATGGGAGACGGACCTCCTACGAGCAGTACTTC; abundance: many; j_gene: TRBJ2-7; v_gene: TRBV6-1; d_gene: .
CDR3aa: CASTRYPGYQETQYF; CDR3nt: TGTGCCAGCACTCGGTACCCGGGGTACCAAGAGACCCAGTACTTC; abundance: many; j_gene: TRBJ2-5; v_gene: TRBV6-1; d_gene: .
CDR3aa: CASSRSGANNNEQFF; CDR3nt: TGTGCCAGCAGCCGGAGCGGGGCTAATAACAATGAGCAGTTCTTC; abundance: .; j_gene: TRBJ2-1; v_gene: TRBV11-2; d_gene: TRBD2
CDR3aa: CASSGWDGPQLDYGYTF; CDR3nt: TGTGCCAGCAGCGGTTGGGACGGCCCCCAGCTTGACTATGGCTACACCTTC; abundance: .; j_gene: TRBJ1-2; v_gene: TRBV7-3; d_gene: .
CDR3aa: CASSYQGPNTEAFF; CDR3nt: TGTGCCAGCAGTTATCAGGGCCCGAACACTGAAGCTTTCTTT; abundance: .; j_gene: TRBJ1-1; v_gene: TRBV6-6; d_gene: .
CDR3aa: CASSPSPGVADTQYF; CDR3nt: TGTGCCAGCAGTCCATCTCCGGGGGTAGCAGATACGCAGTATTTT; abundance: .; j_gene: TRBJ2-3; v_gene: TRBV6-4; d_gene: .
CDR3aa: CSVISDSVEGYTF; CDR3nt: TGCAGCGTCATATCGGACAGCGTTGAAGGCTACACCTTC; abundance: .; j_gene: TRBJ1-2; v_gene: TRBV29-1; d_gene: .
CDR3aa: CASSLRLAGAGSQFF; CDR3nt: TGTGCCAGCAGCTTACGGCTAGCGGGGGCAGGTTCGCAGTTCTTC; abundance: many; j_gene: TRBJ2-1; v_gene: TRBV7-8; d_gene: TRBD2
CDR3aa: CASSAASGGSTDTQYF; CDR3nt: TGTGCCAGCAGCGCCGCTAGCGGGGGGTCGACAGATACGCAGTATTTT; abundance: few; j_gene: TRBJ2-3; v_gene: TRBV9; d_gene: TRBD2
CDR3aa: CSVGDRGSGATDTQYF; CDR3nt: TGCAGCGTAGGTGACAGGGGCAGTGGGGCCACAGATACGCAGTATTTT; abundance: many; j_gene: TRBJ2-3; v_gene: TRBV29-1; d_gene: TRBD1
CDR3aa: CASSLWGQPNQPQHF; CDR3nt: TGTGCCAGCAGTTTATGGGGACAGCCTAATCAGCCCCAGCATTTT; abundance: few; j_gene: TRBJ1-5; v_gene: TRBV28; d_gene: TRBD1
CDR3aa: CSVEDVLAAQETQYF; CDR3nt: TGCAGCGTTGAAGATGTCCTAGCGGCACAAGAGACCCAGTACTTC; abundance: few; j_gene: TRBJ2-5; v_gene: TRBV29-1; d_gene: TRBD2
CDR3aa: CASSVDLLPGQGAYEQYF; CDR3nt: TGTGCCAGCAGTGTCGATCTCCTTCCGGGACAGGGGGCTTACGAGCAGTACTTC; abundance: .; j_gene: TRBJ2-7; v_gene: TRBV9; d_gene: TRBD1
CDR3aa: CASSTGPTANSPLHF; CDR3nt: TGTGCCAGTAGTACCGGCCCGACAGCAAATTCACCCCTCCACTTT; abundance: few; j_gene: TRBJ1-6; v_gene: TRBV19; d_gene: .
CDR3aa: CASSQNMPDTQYF; CDR3nt: TGCGCCAGCAGCCAAAATATGCCAGATACGCAGTATTTT; abundance: many; j_gene: TRBJ2-3; v_gene: TRBV4-1; d_gene: .
CDR3aa: CASSLGYSGGAGDTQYF; CDR3nt: TGTGCCAGCAGCTTAGGGTATAGCGGGGGGGCCGGAGATACGCAGTATTTT; abundance: many; j_gene: TRBJ2-3; v_gene: TRBV7-2; d_gene: TRBD2
CDR3aa: CASSPNILTYWNQPQHF; CDR3nt: TGTGCCAGTAGTCCCAATATCCTCACCTATTGGAATCAGCCCCAGCATTTT; abundance: .; j_gene: TRBJ1-5; v_gene: TRBV19; d_gene: .